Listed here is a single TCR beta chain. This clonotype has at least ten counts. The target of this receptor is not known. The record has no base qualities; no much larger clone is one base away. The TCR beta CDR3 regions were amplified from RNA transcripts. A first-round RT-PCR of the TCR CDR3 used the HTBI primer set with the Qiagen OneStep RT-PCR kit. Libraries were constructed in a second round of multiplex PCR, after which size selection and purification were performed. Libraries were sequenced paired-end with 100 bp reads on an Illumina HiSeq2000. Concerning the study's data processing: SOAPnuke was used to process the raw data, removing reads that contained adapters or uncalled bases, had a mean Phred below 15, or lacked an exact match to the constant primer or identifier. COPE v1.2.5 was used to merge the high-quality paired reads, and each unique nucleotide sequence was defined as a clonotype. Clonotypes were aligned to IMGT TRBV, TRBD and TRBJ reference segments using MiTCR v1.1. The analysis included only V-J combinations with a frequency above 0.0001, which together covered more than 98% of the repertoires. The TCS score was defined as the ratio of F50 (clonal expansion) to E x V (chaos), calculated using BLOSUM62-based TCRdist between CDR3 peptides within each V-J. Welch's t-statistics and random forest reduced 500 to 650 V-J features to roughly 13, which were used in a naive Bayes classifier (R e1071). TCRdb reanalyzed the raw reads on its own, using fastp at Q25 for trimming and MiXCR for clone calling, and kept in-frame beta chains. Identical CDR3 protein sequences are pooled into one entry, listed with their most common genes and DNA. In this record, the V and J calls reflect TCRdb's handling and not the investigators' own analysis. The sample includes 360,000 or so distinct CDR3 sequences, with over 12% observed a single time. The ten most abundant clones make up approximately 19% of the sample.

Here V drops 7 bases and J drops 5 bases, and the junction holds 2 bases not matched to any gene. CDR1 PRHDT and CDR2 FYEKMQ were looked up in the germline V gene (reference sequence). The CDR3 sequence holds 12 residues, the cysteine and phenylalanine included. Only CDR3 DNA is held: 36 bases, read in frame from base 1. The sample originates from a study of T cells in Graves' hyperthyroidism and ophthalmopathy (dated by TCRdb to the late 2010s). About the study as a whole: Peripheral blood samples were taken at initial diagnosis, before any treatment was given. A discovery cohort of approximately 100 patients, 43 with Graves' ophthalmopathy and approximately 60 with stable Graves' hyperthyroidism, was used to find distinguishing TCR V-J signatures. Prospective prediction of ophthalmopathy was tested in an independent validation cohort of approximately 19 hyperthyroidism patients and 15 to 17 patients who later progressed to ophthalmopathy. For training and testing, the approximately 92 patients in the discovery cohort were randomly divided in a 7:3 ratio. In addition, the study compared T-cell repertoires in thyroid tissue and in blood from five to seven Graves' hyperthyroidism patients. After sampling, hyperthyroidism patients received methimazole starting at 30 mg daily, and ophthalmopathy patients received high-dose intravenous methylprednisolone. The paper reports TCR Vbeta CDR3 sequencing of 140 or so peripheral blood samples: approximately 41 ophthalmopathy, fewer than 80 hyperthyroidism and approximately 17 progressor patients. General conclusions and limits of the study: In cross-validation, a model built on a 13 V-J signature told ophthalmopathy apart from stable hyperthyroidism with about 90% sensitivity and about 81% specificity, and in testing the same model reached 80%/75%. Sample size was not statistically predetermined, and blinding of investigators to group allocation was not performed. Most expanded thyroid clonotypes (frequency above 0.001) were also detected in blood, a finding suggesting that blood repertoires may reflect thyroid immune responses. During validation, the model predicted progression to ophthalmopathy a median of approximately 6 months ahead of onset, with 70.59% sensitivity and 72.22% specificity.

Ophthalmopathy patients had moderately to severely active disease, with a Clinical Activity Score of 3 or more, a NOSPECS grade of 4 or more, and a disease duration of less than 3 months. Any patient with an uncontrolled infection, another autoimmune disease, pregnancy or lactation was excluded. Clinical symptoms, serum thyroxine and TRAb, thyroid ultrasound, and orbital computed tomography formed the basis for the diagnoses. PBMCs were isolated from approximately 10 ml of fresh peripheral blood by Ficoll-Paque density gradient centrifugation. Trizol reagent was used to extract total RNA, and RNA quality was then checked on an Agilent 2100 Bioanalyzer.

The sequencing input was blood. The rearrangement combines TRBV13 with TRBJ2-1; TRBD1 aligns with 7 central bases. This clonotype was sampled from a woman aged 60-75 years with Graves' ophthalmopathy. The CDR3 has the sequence CASTDRDNEQFF. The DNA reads TGTGCCAGCACCGACAGGGACAATGAGCAGTTCTTC.